This entry is about one T cell receptor (beta chain). Its specificity is not known. This sample is drawn from a study of cytotoxic CD8 clonotypes in ibrutinib-treated CLL. Study background: Response samples came after a median about 11 months of treatment, range 6 to 36. Mean yields were around 240,000 productive templates and over 85,000 productive rearrangements per sample.

The length of the CDR3 is 14 residues. V lost 6 bases and J lost 9; bases outside the gene matches: 7. Germline CDR1 and CDR2: MNHEY and SVGAGI. TCRdb's copy holds only in-frame clones and misses some; the assay was immunoSEQ multiplex PCR. The sample lists around 140,000 clones; 75% to 90% were seen once. General study points: Treatment left the uncommon public clonotypes either contracted or stable in frequency. Measured clonality at baseline was greater than in age-matched healthy donors and tracked with circulating CD8+ T-cell counts.

The chain has TRBV6-5 and TRBJ2-3, with 12 bases lining up with TRBD2. This sample comprised PBMCs, obtained after 24 months of ibrutinib treatment. This receptor was taken from a human donor with chronic lymphocytic leukemia. As DNA, the CDR3 is TGTGCCAGCAGGGTACTAGCGGGAGGTGAGACGCAGTATTTT. Its translation is CASRVLAGGETQYF.